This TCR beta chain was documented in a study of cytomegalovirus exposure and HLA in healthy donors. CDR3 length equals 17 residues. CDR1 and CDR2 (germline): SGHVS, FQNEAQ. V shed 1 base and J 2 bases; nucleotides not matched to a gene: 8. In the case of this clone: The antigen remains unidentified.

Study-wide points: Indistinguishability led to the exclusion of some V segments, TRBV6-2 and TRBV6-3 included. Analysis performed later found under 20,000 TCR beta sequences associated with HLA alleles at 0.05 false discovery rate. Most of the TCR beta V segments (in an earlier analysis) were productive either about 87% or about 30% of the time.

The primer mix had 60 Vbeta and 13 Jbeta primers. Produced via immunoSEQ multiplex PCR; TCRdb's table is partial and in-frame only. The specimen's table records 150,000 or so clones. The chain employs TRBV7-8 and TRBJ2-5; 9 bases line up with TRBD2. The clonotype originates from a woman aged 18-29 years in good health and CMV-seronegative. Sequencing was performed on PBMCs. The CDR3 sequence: CASSLVAPSGTQETQYF. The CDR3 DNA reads TGTGCCAGCAGCTTAGTTGCCCCTAGCGGGACACAAGAGACCCAGTACTTC. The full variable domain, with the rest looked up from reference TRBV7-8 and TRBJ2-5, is GAGVSQSPRYKVAKRGQDVALRCDPISGHVSLFWYQQALGQGPEFLTYFQNEAQLDKSGLPSDRFFAERPEGSVSTLKIQRTQQEDSAVYLCASSLVAPSGTQETQYFGPGTRLLVL.